The sequence of this T cell receptor beta chain was determined in a study of blood T cell repertoires in COVID-19. The wider study: Samples representing acute and convalescent COVID-19 were sourced from the United States, Italy and Spain.

V dropped 1 base and J dropped 6 bases, with 12 bases sitting between them. Per the germline V gene, CDR1 is SGHTA and CDR2 is FQGNSA. The CDR3 is made up of 14 amino acids. This clone occurred a few times. TCRdb's table, derived via immunoSEQ multiplex PCR, lists solely in-frame clones and lacks some. The sample has a few hundred thousand clones; approximately 86% are singletons. Sample: peripheral blood. The genes are TRBV7-2 and TRBJ1-2; the D gene is possibly TRBD1 (5 bases). The receptor's source is a woman aged 25 to 39 who had recovered from COVID-19. The CDR3 DNA follows: TGTGCCAGCAGCTTAGTACGGGGGGAGGATGGCTACACCTTC. It specifies CASSLVRGEDGYTF.